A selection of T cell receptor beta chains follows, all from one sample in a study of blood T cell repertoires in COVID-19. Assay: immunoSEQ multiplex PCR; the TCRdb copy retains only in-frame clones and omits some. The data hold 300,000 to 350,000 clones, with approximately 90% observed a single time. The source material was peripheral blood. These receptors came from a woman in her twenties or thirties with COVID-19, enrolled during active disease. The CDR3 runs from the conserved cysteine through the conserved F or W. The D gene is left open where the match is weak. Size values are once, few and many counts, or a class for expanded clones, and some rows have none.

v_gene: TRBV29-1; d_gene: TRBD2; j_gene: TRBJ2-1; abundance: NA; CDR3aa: CSVGTSGRGEQFF; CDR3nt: TGCAGCGTTGGTACTAGCGGGAGAGGTGAGCAGTTCTTC
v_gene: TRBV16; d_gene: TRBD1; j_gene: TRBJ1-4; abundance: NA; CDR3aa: CASSQGDRADKEKLFF; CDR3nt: TGTGCCAGCAGCCAAGGGGACAGGGCCGATAAGGAAAAACTGTTTTTT
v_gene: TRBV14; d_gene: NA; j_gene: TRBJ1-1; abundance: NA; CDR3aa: CASSPPAVEGLNTEAFF; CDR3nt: TGTGCCAGCAGCCCCCCCGCCGTTGAGGGTCTGAACACTGAAGCTTTCTTT
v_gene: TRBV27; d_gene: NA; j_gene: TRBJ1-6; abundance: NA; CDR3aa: CASSTAGRVYSPLHF; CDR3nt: TGTGCCAGCAGTACGGCAGGGAGGGTATACTCACCCCTCCACTTT
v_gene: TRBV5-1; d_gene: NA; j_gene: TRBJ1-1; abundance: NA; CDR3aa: CASSLVQGQNTEAFF; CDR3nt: TGCGCCAGCAGCTTGGTACAGGGACAGAACACTGAAGCTTTCTTT
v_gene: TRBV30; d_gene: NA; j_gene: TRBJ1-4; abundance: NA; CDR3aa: CAWDGVDSYNEKLFF; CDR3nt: TGTGCCTGGGATGGGGTGGACAGTTATAATGAAAAACTGTTTTTT
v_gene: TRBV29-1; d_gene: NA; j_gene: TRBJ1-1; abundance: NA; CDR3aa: CSVEFRGSEAFF; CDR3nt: TGCAGCGTTGAATTTCGGGGAAGTGAAGCTTTCTTT
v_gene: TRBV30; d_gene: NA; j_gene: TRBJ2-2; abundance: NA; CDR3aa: CAYYRQNTGELFF; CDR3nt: TGTGCCTACTACAGGCAGAACACCGGGGAGCTGTTTTTT
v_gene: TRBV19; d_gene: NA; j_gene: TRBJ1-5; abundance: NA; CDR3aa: CASSQGTQPQHF; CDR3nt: TGTGCCAGTAGTCAGGGAACTCAGCCCCAGCATTTT
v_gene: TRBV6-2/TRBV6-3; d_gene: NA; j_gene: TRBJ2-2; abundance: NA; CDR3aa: CASSSKNTGELFF; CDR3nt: TGTGCCAGCAGTTCAAAGAACACCGGGGAGCTGTTTTTT
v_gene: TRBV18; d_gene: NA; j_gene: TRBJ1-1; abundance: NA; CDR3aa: CASSPRGGSTEAFF; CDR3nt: TGTGCCAGCTCACCCAGAGGGGGTAGCACTGAAGCTTTCTTT
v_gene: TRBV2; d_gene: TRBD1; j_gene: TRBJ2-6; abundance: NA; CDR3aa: CASRGTGGAGANVLTF; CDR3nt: TGTGCCAGCAGGGGGACAGGGGGCGCTGGGGCCAACGTCCTGACTTTC
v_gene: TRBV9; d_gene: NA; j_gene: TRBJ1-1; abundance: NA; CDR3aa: CASSSPRASEAFF; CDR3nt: TGTGCCAGCAGCTCTCCACGAGCGTCTGAAGCTTTCTTT
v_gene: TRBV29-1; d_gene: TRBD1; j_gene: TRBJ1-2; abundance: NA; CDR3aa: CSVEGQGENYGYTF; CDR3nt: TGCAGCGTTGAAGGGCAGGGGGAGAACTATGGCTACACCTTC
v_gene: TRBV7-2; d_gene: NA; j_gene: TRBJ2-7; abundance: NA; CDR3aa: CASSFAPGIRDEQYF; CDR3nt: TGTGCCAGCAGCTTCGCCCCGGGGATCCGGGACGAGCAGTACTTC
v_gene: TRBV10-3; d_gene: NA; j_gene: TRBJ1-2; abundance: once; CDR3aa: CAISEPTQGSLGGYTF; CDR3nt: TGTGCCATCAGTGAGCCCACACAGGGTTCATTAGGTGGCTACACCTTC
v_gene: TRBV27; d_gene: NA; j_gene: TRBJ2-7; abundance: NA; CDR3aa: CASSPRGSYEQYF; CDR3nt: TGTGCCAGCAGTCCCCGGGGGTCCTACGAGCAGTACTTC
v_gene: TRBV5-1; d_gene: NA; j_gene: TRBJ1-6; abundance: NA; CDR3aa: CASSQEGSYNSPLHF; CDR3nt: TGCGCCAGCAGCCAGGAAGGCTCCTATAATTCACCCCTCCACTTT
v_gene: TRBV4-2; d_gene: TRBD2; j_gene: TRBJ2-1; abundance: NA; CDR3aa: CASSQESGGDEQFF; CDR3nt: TGTGCCAGCAGCCAAGAAAGCGGGGGGGATGAGCAGTTCTTC
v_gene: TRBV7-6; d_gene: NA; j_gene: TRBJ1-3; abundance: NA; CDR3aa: CASSWGDSGNTIYF; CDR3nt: TGTGCCAGCAGCTGGGGGGACTCTGGAAACACCATATATTTT
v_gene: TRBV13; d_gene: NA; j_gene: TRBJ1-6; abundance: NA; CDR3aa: CASSRFGGAPSPLHF; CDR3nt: TGTGCCAGCAGCCGGTTCGGGGGGGCTCCTTCACCCCTCCACTTT
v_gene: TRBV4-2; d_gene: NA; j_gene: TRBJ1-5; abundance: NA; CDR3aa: CASSQGSGAYNQPQHF; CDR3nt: TGTGCCAGCAGCCAAGGGAGCGGGGCCTACAATCAGCCCCAGCATTTT
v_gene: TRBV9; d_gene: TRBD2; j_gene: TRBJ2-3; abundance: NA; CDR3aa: CASSPQAGGGADTQYF; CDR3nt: TGTGCCAGCAGCCCCCAAGCGGGAGGTGGGGCAGATACGCAGTATTTT
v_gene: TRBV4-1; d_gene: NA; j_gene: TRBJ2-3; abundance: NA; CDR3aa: CASSLDSARTDTQYF; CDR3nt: TGCGCCAGCAGCCTTGACAGCGCCAGGACAGATACGCAGTATTTT
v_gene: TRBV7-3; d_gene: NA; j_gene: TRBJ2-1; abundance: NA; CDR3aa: CASSLIGSRQFSYNEQFF; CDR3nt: TGTGCCAGCAGCTTAATTGGTAGCCGACAGTTCTCCTACAATGAGCAGTTCTTC
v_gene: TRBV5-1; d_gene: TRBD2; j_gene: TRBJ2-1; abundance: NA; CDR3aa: CASSGREEYNEQFF; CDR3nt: TGCGCCAGCAGCGGGCGGGAGGAGTACAATGAGCAGTTCTTC
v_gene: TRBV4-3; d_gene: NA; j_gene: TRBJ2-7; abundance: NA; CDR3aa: CASSQEPSSDEQYF; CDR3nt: TGCGCCAGCAGCCAAGAACCTAGCTCCGACGAGCAGTACTTC
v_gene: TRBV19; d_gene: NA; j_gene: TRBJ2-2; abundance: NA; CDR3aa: CASSGRTVNPGELFF; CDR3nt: TGTGCCAGTAGCGGCCGGACAGTTAATCCCGGGGAGCTGTTTTTT
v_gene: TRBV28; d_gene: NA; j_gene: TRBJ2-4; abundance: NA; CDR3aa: CASSLGDSWGENIQYF; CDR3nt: TGTGCCAGCAGTTTGGGCGACAGTTGGGGGGAAAACATTCAGTACTTC
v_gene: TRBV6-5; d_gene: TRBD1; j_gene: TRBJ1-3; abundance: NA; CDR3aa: CASTAGQDAGNTIYF; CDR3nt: TGTGCCAGCACCGCCGGACAGGATGCTGGAAACACCATATATTTT
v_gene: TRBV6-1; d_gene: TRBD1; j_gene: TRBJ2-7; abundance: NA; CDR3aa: CASSELGTGSYEQYF; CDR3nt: TGTGCCAGCAGTGAACTGGGGACAGGGTCCTACGAGCAGTACTTC
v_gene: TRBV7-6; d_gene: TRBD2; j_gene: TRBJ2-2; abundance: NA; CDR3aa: CASVPDPGTSPGELFF; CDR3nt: TGTGCCAGCGTACCAGACCCCGGGACTAGTCCCGGGGAGCTGTTTTTT
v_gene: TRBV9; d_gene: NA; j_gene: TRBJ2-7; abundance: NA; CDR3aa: CASSVGAPLYEQYF; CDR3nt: TGTGCCAGCAGCGTAGGGGCTCCCCTCTACGAGCAGTACTTC
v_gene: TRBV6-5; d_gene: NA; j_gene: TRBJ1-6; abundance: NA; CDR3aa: CASRGLDSPLHF; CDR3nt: TGTGCCAGCAGGGGGCTGGATTCACCCCTCCACTTT
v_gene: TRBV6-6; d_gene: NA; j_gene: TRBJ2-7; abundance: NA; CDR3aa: CASSPDRRNSYEQYF; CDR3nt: TGTGCCAGCAGCCCCGACAGGCGAAACTCCTACGAGCAGTACTTC
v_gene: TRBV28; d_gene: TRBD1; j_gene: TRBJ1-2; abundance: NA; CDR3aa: CASSSTDQGQGAGGYGYTF; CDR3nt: TGTGCCAGCAGTTCAACAGACCAAGGACAGGGGGCGGGTGGCTATGGCTACACCTTC
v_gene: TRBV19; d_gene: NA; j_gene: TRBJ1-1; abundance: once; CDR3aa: CASSIGGYTEAFF; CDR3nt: TGTGCCAGTAGTATCGGCGGCTACACTGAAGCTTTCTTT
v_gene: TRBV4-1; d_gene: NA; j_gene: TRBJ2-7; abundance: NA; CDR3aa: CASSTPGDEQYF; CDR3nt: TGCGCCAGCAGCACCCCGGGGGACGAGCAGTACTTC
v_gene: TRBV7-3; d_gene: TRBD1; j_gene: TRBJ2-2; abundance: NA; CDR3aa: CASSLGTGTTGELFF; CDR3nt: TGTGCCAGCAGCTTAGGGACAGGGACGACCGGGGAGCTGTTTTTT
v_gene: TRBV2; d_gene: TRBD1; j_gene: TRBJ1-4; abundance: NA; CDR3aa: CASSDTTGISEKLFF; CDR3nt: TGTGCCAGCAGTGATACGACAGGGATTAGTGAAAAACTGTTTTTT
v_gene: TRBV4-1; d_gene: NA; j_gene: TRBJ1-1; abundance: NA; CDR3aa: CASRGSLKNTEAFF; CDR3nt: TGCGCCAGCAGGGGGAGCCTCAAGAACACTGAAGCTTTCTTT
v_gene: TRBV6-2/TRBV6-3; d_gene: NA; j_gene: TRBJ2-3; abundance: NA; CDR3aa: CASSYGSEQYF; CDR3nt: TGTGCCAGCAGTTATGGGAGTGAGCAGTATTTT
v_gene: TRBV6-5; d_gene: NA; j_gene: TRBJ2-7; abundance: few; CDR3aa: CASWRADSYEQYF; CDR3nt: TGTGCCAGTTGGAGGGCCGACTCCTACGAGCAGTACTTC
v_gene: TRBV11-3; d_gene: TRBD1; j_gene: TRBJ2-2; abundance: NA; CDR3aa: CASSSSTGKNTGELFF; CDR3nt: TGTGCCAGCAGCTCGTCGACAGGGAAGAACACCGGGGAGCTGTTTTTT
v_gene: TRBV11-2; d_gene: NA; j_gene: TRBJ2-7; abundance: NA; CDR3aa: CASSLGLGDSSPYEQYF; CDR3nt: TGTGCCAGCAGCTTAGGGTTAGGGGACTCGAGTCCCTACGAGCAGTACTTC
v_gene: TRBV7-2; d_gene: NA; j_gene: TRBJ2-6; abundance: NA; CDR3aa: CASSSRTVGANVLTF; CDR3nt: TGTGCCAGCAGCTCCCGGACAGTTGGGGCCAACGTCCTGACTTTC
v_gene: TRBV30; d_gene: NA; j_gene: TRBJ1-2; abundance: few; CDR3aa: CAWSLRISYGYTF; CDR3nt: TGTGCCTGGAGCCTCCGCATTAGCTATGGCTACACCTTC
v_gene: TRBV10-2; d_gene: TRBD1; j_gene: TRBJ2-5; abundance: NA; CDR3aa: CASSVGQGAVLETQYF; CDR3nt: TGCGCCAGCAGTGTCGGACAGGGGGCCGTCTTAGAGACCCAGTACTTC
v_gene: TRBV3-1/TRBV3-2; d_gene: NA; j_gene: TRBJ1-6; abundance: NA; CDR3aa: CASSQGWGHNSPLHF; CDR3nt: TGTGCCAGCAGCCAAGGTTGGGGGCATAATTCACCCCTCCACTTT
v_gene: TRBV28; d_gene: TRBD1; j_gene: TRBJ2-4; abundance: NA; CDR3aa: CASSLATGVIKNIQYF; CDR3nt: TGTGCCAGCAGTTTAGCGACAGGGGTGATCAAAAACATTCAGTACTTC
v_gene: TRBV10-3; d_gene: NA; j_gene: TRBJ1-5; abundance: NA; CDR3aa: CAIQGSNQPQHF; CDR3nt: TGTGCCATCCAGGGAAGCAATCAGCCCCAGCATTTT
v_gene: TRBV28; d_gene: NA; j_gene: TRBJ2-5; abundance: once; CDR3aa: CASRSPRGVQETQYF; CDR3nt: TGTGCCAGCAGGTCGCCCAGGGGGGTCCAAGAGACCCAGTACTTC
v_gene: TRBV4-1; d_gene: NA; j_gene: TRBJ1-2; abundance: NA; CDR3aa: CASSQVPGRGYGYTF; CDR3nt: TGCGCCAGCAGCCAAGTTCCAGGGCGTGGGTATGGCTACACCTTC